This TCR beta chain is drawn from a study of cytomegalovirus exposure and HLA in healthy donors. Study results and caveats: In a later analysis, an Asian-associated ancestry cluster reportedly showed fewer N-insertions than the 666-donor mean. Associated with cytomegalovirus, according to the listing, were around 160 TCR beta chains. Using a false discovery rate of 0.05, a later analysis showed that about 16,000 TCR beta sequences were associated with HLA alleles.

Nominally healthy donors provided the samples, though records likely missed some immune exposures. 13 Jbeta primers and 60 Vbeta primers were used for the PCR. Assay used: immunoSEQ multiplex PCR; TCRdb lists only in-frame clones, some missing. The table includes 200,000 or so clones, 65% to 80% detected once. The CDR3 totals 17 residues. The V end was cut by 3 bases, the J end by 3 bases, with 18 bases between. CDR1 is KGHSH, CDR2 LQKENI, per germline. On this clone: The target antigen is unknown.

The TCR comes from a girl between 2 and 10 years old in good health and CMV-seronegative. The chain uses TRBV18 and TRBJ1-5; no clear D gene. Sequenced: PBMCs. CDR3 protein: CASSPFGAEGDNQPQHF. The CDR3 coding sequence is TGTGCCAGCTCACCTTTTGGAGCCGAGGGAGACAATCAGCCCCAGCATTTT.